This T cell receptor (beta chain) was retrieved from a study of blood T cell repertoires in COVID-19. This clone was seen a handful of times. Generated by immunoSEQ multiplex PCR, the TCRdb table keeps only in-frame clones and is missing some. There are around 100,000 clones in the sample; 86% occur only once, and around 4.5% lies in the top ten. CDR1 is SGHRS and CDR2 is YFSETQ in the germline V gene. V lost 9 bases to trimming and J lost 0 bases, with 15 bases between them. The CDR3 runs 15 residues. This TCR was sampled from a man aged 35-49 years with acute or convalescent COVID-19. This chain links TRBV5-1 with TRBJ1-4, with D tentatively TRBD1 (6 bases). Source material: peripheral blood. The CDR3 reads CATATGPSTNEKLFF. The CDR3 nucleotides read TGCGCCACTGCGACAGGTCCCTCAACTAATGAAAAACTGTTTTTT.